The TCR beta chain described here comes from a study of cytotoxic CD8 clonotypes in ibrutinib-treated CLL. The overall study: After median roughly 70 months, roughly 14 stayed in remission, around twelve progressed; responses around 25 partial, 2 complete. The samples contained 260,000 or so productive templates on average. They also contained an average of 94,082 productive rearrangements.

Turning to this clone: Antigen unknown.

Whole-study findings and limits: The study found clonality rose at ibrutinib response, then fell toward baseline at progression.

Trimming took 2 bases from V and 6 from J, leaving 10 bases between them. Germline values: CDR1 SEHNR, CDR2 FQNEAQ (reference sequence). There are 14 residues in the CDR3. Libraries were prepared by immunoSEQ multiplex PCR; TCRdb keeps only in-frame clonotypes and omits some of them. The sample contains 150,000 or so clones, approximately 80% of which appear only once. The J gene is TRBJ2-2, the V gene TRBV7-9; D is unclear. The receptor's source is a human donor with chronic lymphocytic leukemia. The input for sequencing was PBMCs, taken after 12 months of ibrutinib treatment. In DNA, the CDR3 is TGTGCCAGCAGCTTAAAATCGGCTTCCGGGGAGCTGTTTTTT. Protein sequence: CASSLKSASGELFF.